Below are 26 T cell receptor beta chains sequenced from a single sample in a study of T-cell reconstitution after alpha-beta-depleted transplantation in children. For TCRbeta, the library was prepared with unique molecular identifiers. One entry per CDR3 protein, called by TCRdb with MiXCR from the PCR reads. The sample holds a few hundred thousand distinct CDR3 sequences, more than 9% seen once. Sequenced material: PBMCs from the stem cell graft donor, taken from the stem cell graft. These receptors originate from a human donor who donated a stem cell graft to a child with SCID.

V usage is TRBV5-1 and J usage is TRBJ2-7; no reliable D call. With 0 bases removed from V and 2 bases from J, the gap between germline ends came to 12 bases. Germline CDR1 SGHRS, CDR2 YFSETQ. The CDR3 extends over 15 amino acids. This CDR3 is CASSLGVGKTYEQYF. The CDR3 DNA sequence: TGCGCCAGCAGCTTGGGGGTAGGGAAGACCTACGAGCAGTACTTC.

This clonotype came up a few times. This rearrangement joins TRBV20-1 to TRBJ2-5; possibly TRBD1 or TRBD2 for D (6 bases each). From germline, CDR1 is DFQATT and CDR2 SNEGSKA (reference sequence). The V end lost 6 bases, the J end lost 1 base, and 18 bases lay between the germline ends. The CDR3 contains 15 residues. In DNA, the CDR3 is TGCAGTGCCCTCCCCCCCCCGGGGGCCCAAGAGACCCAGTACTTC. Amino acids: CSALPPPGAQETQYF.

This clonotype occurred a few times. The gene calls are TRBV5-1 and TRBJ2-2, with TRBD1 identical over 8 bases. The CDR3 loop spans 18 amino acids. Germline-derived CDR1 and CDR2 are SGHRS and YFSETQ. V trimming: 4 bases; J trimming: 1 base; junction bases outside the gene matches: 12. The CDR3: CASSLPPRGTGNTGELFF. The CDR3 DNA follows: TGCGCCAGCAGCCTCCCCCCCCGGGGGACAGGGAACACCGGGGAGCTGTTTTTT.

This clonotype was seen at least ten times. J is TRBJ1-2 and V is TRBV12-3 or TRBV12-4; possible D gene TRBD1, 5 bases. Trimming stripped 3 bases from V and 5 bases from J, with 16 bases between. The CDR3 is made up of 15 amino acids. CDR3 amino acids: CASSLSAGPVYGYTF. The CDR3 DNA sequence: TGTGCCAGCAGTTTGTCGGCAGGGCCGGTGTATGGCTACACCTTC.

This clonotype showed up just a few times. V and J are TRBV5-1 and TRBJ2-7; weak D call: TRBD2 (6 bases). The CDR3 loop spans 15 amino acids. The V and J ends lost 0 bases and 2 bases respectively, with 12 bases between them. Germline CDR1 and CDR2: SGHRS and YFSETQ. CDR3 bases: TGCGCCAGCAGCTTGGAATGGGGGAGGACCTACGAGCAGTACTTC. It specifies CASSLEWGRTYEQYF.

The chain combines TRBV18 with TRBJ2-5, with 9 positions matching TRBD2. Germline V gene data show CDR1 as KGHSH and CDR2 as LQKENI. The CDR3 spans 17 residues. V was pared by 3 bases and J by 3 bases, with 11 bases of the junction left unmatched. CDR3 residues: CASSPLSTAGGKETQYF. In DNA form, the CDR3 reads TGTGCCAGCTCACCTCTATCGACCGCGGGGGGGAAAGAGACCCAGTACTTC.

In its sample, this clonotype was seen many times. The V call is TRBV7-9, the J call TRBJ2-2, with a possible D match to TRBD1 (6 bases). The V end was cut by 4 bases, the J end by 1 base, with 10 bases between. Germline CDR1 is SEHNR and CDR2 is FQNEAQ (reference sequence). The CDR3 extends over 15 amino acids. Here the CDR3 DNA reads TGTGCCAGCAGCTCGACAGGTTGGAACACCGGGGAGCTGTTTTTT. It translates to CASSSTGWNTGELFF.

The table lists this clonotype with a few counts. The chain combines TRBV18 with TRBJ2-5, with no clear D. The CDR3 is 12 amino acids. The V gene's germline CDR1 is KGHSH and CDR2 LQKENI. V lost 2 bases, J lost 5 bases, and 6 bases lay in between. The CDR3 sequence is CASSPGRETQYF. The CDR3 region has the DNA TGTGCCAGCTCACCAGGGCGGGAGACCCAGTACTTC. The full variable domain, completed using reference TRBV18 and TRBJ2-5, is NAGVMQNPRHLVRRRGQEARLRCSPMKGHSHVYWYRQLPEEGLKFMVYLQKENIIDESGMPKERFSAEFPKEGPSILRIQQVVRGDSAAYFCASSPGRETQYFGPGTRLLVL.

In its sample, this clonotype was seen many times. The rearrangement joins TRBV12-3 or TRBV12-4 to TRBJ1-1; tentative D call: TRBD1 (5 bases). The CDR3 is made up of 14 amino acids. V was pared by 8 bases and J by 4 bases, with 17 bases between. The CDR3 DNA is TGTGCCAGCTCCGGGGGGTTCGGGTTCACTGAAGCTTTCTTT. It specifies CASSGGFGFTEAFF.

There are a few counts of this clonotype. CDR3 DNA sequence: TGTGCCAGCAGTGAAGGGAGGTTCGAAGCTTTCTTT. It is translated as CASSEGRFEAFF. This chain connects TRBV25-1 to TRBJ1-1; D call uncertain. This CDR3 contains 12 residues. V lost 2 bases to trimming and J lost 8 bases, with 9 bases between them. CDR1 is MGHDK and CDR2 is SYGVNS in the germline V gene.

This chain joins TRBV2 and TRBJ2-7; D gene unclear. This CDR3 has 12 amino acids. CDR1 is SNHLY and CDR2 is FYNNEI in the germline V gene. The V and J ends lost 7 bases and 3 bases respectively, with 10 bases between them. The CDR3 nucleotides read TGTGCCAGCAAGGAGTTTGGCTACGAGCAGTACTTC. It encodes CASKEFGYEQYF.

V is TRBV5-1 and J is TRBJ1-1; maybe TRBD1 (6 bases). Germline V CDR1 and CDR2: SGHRS, YFSETQ. Deletions cut 5 bases from V and 1 base from J, with 12 bases between. The CDR3 runs to 14 residues. DNA for the CDR3: TGCGCCAGCAGTTTCGGACAGAAGAACACTGAAGCTTTCTTT. Translated: CASSFGQKNTEAFF.

The count of this clonotype is one. A read error is possible here, since a much larger clone lies one base away. The gene calls are TRBV7-3 and TRBJ2-3, with 9 bases aligning to TRBD1. The CDR3 totals 13 residues. CDR1 and CDR2 (germline): SGHTA, FQGTGA. CDR3 residues: CARSLTTGGTQYF. In nucleotides, the CDR3 is TGTGCCAGGAGCTTAACGACAGGGGGAACGCAGTATTTT.

In its sample, this clonotype was seen many times. The V call is TRBV5-1, the J call TRBJ2-7, with 9 bases identical to TRBD1. The CDR3 covers 14 residues. The junction had 15 bases not matched to a gene; V was cut back by 5 bases and J by 12 bases. Per the germline V gene, CDR1 is SGHRS and CDR2 is YFSETQ. In nucleotides, the CDR3 is TGCGCCAGCAGTAGCCTGGGACAGGGCGAAACGGGGTACTTC. The encoded protein is CASSSLGQGETGYF.

This clonotype came up many times. The chain carries TRBV7-7 and TRBJ2-1, with TRBD2 matching over 7 bases. The V gene's germline CDR1 is SSHAT and CDR2 FNYEAQ (reference sequence). Trimming cost V 6 bases and J 4 bases; bases outside gene matches: 9. The CDR3 loop spans 15 amino acids. The CDR3 here is CASSPGLGGYNEQFF. Written as DNA, the CDR3 is TGTGCCAGCAGTCCAGGACTAGGAGGGTACAATGAGCAGTTCTTC. The full variable domain, rest sourced from reference TRBV7-7 and TRBJ2-1, is GAGVSQSPRYKVTKRGQDVTLRCDPISSHATLYWYQQALGQGPEFLTYFNYEAQPDKSGLPSDRFSAERPEGSISTLTIQRTEQRDSAMYRCASSPGLGGYNEQFFGPGTRLTVL.

This rearrangement joins TRBV9 to TRBJ2-3; the match to TRBD2 covers 8 bases. Germline V gene lookup returns CDR1 SGDLS and CDR2 YYNGEE. With 4 bases clipped from V and 4 bases from J, the junction kept 11 bases outside the gene matches. This CDR3 contains 16 residues. The CDR3 reads CASSPRSGGLSDTQYF. For the CDR3, the DNA is TGTGCCAGCAGCCCAAGGTCGGGGGGGCTGTCAGATACGCAGTATTTT.

This clonotype has more than one count but fewer than ten. The chain employs TRBV12-3 or TRBV12-4 and TRBJ1-1; the D gene is possibly TRBD1 (6 bases). The CDR3 sequence is 14 residues long. V was trimmed by 10 bases and J by 1 base, leaving 16 bases between them. The CDR3 nucleotides are TGTGCCATCAGAAGACAGGCTACGAACACTGAAGCTTTCTTT. It translates to CAIRRQATNTEAFF.

This clonotype was recorded many times. V is TRBV20-1 and J is TRBJ2-3, with 9 bases fitting TRBD2. The trim removed 0 bases at V and 4 bases at J, leaving 5 bases unmatched. Germline lookup yields CDR1 DFQATT and CDR2 SNEGSKA (reference sequence). The CDR3 runs 15 residues. DNA of the CDR3: TGCAGTGCTAGAGAAAGCGGGGGGAGGGCAGATACGCAGTATTTT. It encodes CSARESGGRADTQYF.

This clonotype was observed a handful of times. The chain recombines TRBV4-1 with TRBJ2-7; D gene ambiguous. Germline V gene lookup returns CDR1 MGHRA and CDR2 YSYEKL. This CDR3 region has 15 residues. Between the trimmed V and J ends, which lost 2 bases and 0 bases, there was a span of 11 bases. Here the CDR3 reads CASSQQSGFSYEQYF. The CDR3 DNA follows: TGCGCCAGCAGCCAACAATCGGGCTTCTCCTACGAGCAGTACTTC.

This clonotype was picked up a small number of times. The V and J genes are TRBV6-5 and TRBJ1-1; TRBD1 is a possible D gene (5 bases). This CDR3 is 13 amino acids long. Trimming stripped 0 bases from V and 5 bases from J, with 7 bases between. The germline CDR1 and CDR2 sequences are MNHEY and SVGAGI. The CDR3 region has the DNA TGTGCCAGCAGTTACTCAGGGGTGACTGAAGCTTTCTTT. Its protein is CASSYSGVTEAFF.

This clonotype was seen a handful of times. This chain links TRBV11-2 with TRBJ2-5; D gene ambiguous. V gave up 5 bases and J gave up 1 base, with 11 bases separating them. Germline loops: CDR1 SGHAT, CDR2 FQNNGV. The CDR3 length is 14 residues. CDR3 residues: CASSRGRTQETQYF. The CDR3 DNA sequence: TGTGCCAGCAGCCGAGGCCGGACCCAAGAGACCCAGTACTTC.

The chain combines TRBV20-1 with TRBJ1-4, with D maybe TRBD1 (5 bases). The CDR3 covers 13 residues. V gave up 4 bases and J gave up 7 bases, with 13 bases separating them. The germline CDR1 and CDR2 sequences are DFQATT and SNEGSKA (reference sequence). This CDR3 is CSATRGAVEKLFF. As DNA, the CDR3 is TGCAGTGCTACCCGTGGGGCAGTTGAAAAACTGTTTTTT.

A few counts support this clonotype. CDR3 nucleotides: TGTGCCAGCAGTGTTTCGGGACAGAGTTTGGGGCCCCTCCACTTT. It encodes CASSVSGQSLGPLHF. This chain uses TRBV6-1 with TRBJ1-6; the match to TRBD1 covers 7 bases. The CDR3 consists of 15 residues. Germline CDR1 is MNHNS and CDR2 is SASEGT. Trimming cost V 4 bases and J 13 bases; bases outside gene matches: 13.

This clonotype was detected a few times. V usage is TRBV13 and J usage is TRBJ2-5; 9 nucleotides align to TRBD1. The trim removed 5 bases at V and 6 bases at J, leaving 10 bases unmatched. Germline loops: CDR1 PRHDT, CDR2 FYEKMQ (reference sequence). The length of the CDR3 is 15 residues. The CDR3 region is CASSPPRDRVKTQYF. For the CDR3, the DNA is TGTGCCAGCAGCCCACCGCGGGACAGGGTAAAGACCCAGTACTTC. Based on the CDR3 plus reference TRBV13 and TRBJ2-5, the full variable domain is AAGVIQSPRHLIKEKRETATLKCYPIPRHDTVYWYQQGPGQDPQFLISFYEKMQSDKGSIPDRFSAQQFSDYHSELNMSSLELGDSALYFCASSPPRDRVKTQYFGPGTRLLVL.

This clonotype was seen more than once but under ten times. The chain carries TRBV20-1 and TRBJ1-5; the match to TRBD1 covers 9 bases. Germline V gene lookup returns CDR1 DFQATT and CDR2 SNEGSKA (reference sequence). V gave up 3 bases and J gave up 7 bases; unmatched junction bases: 10. This CDR3 contains 15 residues. CDR3 protein: CSASPRDRVWQPQHF. The CDR3 DNA is TGCAGTGCTAGTCCTAGGGACAGGGTATGGCAGCCCCAGCATTTT.

This clonotype was seen repeatedly, ten times or more. The rearrangement links TRBV29-1 to TRBJ1-2, with a possible D match to TRBD1 (5 bases). This CDR3 region has 12 residues. Germline V gene data show CDR1 as SQVTM and CDR2 as ANQGSEA. The V gene lost 7 bases and the J gene lost 4 bases, with 13 bases spanning the gap. The CDR3 region has the DNA TGCAGCGCCGCGGACACTTCCTATGGCTACACCTTC. It translates to CSAADTSYGYTF. Combining the CDR3 with reference TRBV29-1 and TRBJ1-2 gives the whole variable domain SAVISQKPSRDICQRGTSLTIQCQVDSQVTMMFWYRQQPGQSLTLIATANQGSEATYESGFVIDKFPISRPNLTFSTLTVSNMSPEDSSIYLCSAADTSYGYTFGSGTRLTVV.